The present entry profiles one T cell receptor (beta chain) with its context. This clonotype was seen ten or more times. Its antigen is unknown. There are no base qualities to consult, and no much larger clone falls within one base. The data originate from a study of T cell repertoires in cytomegalovirus infection (dated by TCRdb to about 2019). At the level of the whole study: Donor HLA type was relevant to the analysis, because carriage of CMV infection together with the matching HLA type was indicated by public TCR beta signatures.

Sequenced using an Illumina HiSeq 1500. TCRdb trimmed the raw reads at Q25, called clones with MiXCR and kept productive beta chains. When rows share a CDR3 protein, they turn into one entry using the most common DNA and genes. The sample includes about 230,000 distinct CDR3 sequences, with approximately 6.7% observed a single time. Clones ranked in the top ten supply roughly 6.5% of the sample. Paper-wide results and their limitations: The ex vivo response was dominated by HLA-C-restricted CMV-specific TCR beta clonotypes, which also provided the single most frequent clonotype in two of eight donors. In both this cohort and an independent cohort of 350 or so donors, the cumulative frequency of public TCR beta family members distinguished carriers of CMV infection plus the relevant HLA type.

The CDR3, cysteine through phenylalanine, is 15 amino acids long. Left in the record is the CDR3 DNA by itself, 45 bases read in frame from the first base. Sequences SQVTM (CDR1) and ANQGSEA (CDR2) are obtained from the germline V gene. The germline V and J ends show losses of 7 bases and 0 bases respectively, and no gene match explains 7 bases of the junction. This sequence uses TRBV29-1 and TRBJ2-3; TRBD2 matches 10 bases in the middle. This receptor was taken from a human donor in good health (CMV status not recorded). Some clones in this sample may be carry-over from other donors' samples. The sample was PBMCs. The bases read TGCAGCGGATGGGATAGCGGGGGGAGCACAGATACGCAGTATTTT. It encodes CSGWDSGGSTDTQYF.